Presented here are 2 T cell receptor beta chains from one specimen sequenced in a study of shared clonotypes between healthy human individuals. As defined, naive CD8 cells were CD45RO-negative and positively selected for CCR7, with terminally differentiated effector memory CD45RA+ cells excluded. The assay was immunoSEQ multiplex PCR, and TCRdb's table has in-frame clones only and misses some. This table has about 2.1 million clones, around 93% appearing once. Sample: naive CD8+ T cells from PBMCs. The receptors come from a man younger than 30 in good health. Some clones in this sample may be carry-over from other donors' samples.

The genes are TRBV28 and TRBJ1-5; no reliable D call. Germline values: CDR1 MDHEN, CDR2 SYDVKM. This CDR3 spans 12 amino acids. V lost 8 bases and J lost 6, with 11 bases in between. The CDR3 spells CASESGSQPQHF. For the CDR3, the DNA is TGTGCCAGCGAGTCGGGGTCTCAGCCCCAGCATTTT.

This sequence joins TRBV7-5 and TRBJ2-5; no DNA check was done on the table's D call, TRBD2. TRBV7-5 is described as a pseudogene. The CDR3 runs 12 residues. The CDR3 region is CVRSLRGETQYF. CDR3 coding DNA: TGTGTCAGAAGCTTAAGAGGAGAGACCCAGTACTTC.